The next 5 T cell receptor beta chains were all read from a single sample in a study of cytomegalovirus exposure and HLA in healthy donors. The PCR employed 60 Vbeta primers together with 13 Jbeta primers. Data came from immunoSEQ multiplex PCR; TCRdb stores just in-frame clones and leaves some out. The profile shows approximately 130,000 clones, roughly 79% of them singletons. Input material: PBMCs. Source of these receptors: a boy younger than 10 in good health and CMV-seronegative.

The chain has TRBV4-2 and TRBJ2-7, with TRBD2 matching over 7 bases. CDR1 is LGHNA, CDR2 YNFKEQ, per germline. The CDR3 covers 16 residues. V lost 0 bases, J lost 4 bases, and 9 bases stayed unmatched. Here the CDR3 reads CASSQERETAPYEQYF. The CDR3, as DNA: TGTGCCAGCAGCCAAGAGCGGGAGACAGCTCCTTACGAGCAGTACTTC.

The CDR3 spells CASSTFGGGGYTF. CDR3 bases: TGTGCCAGCAGCACTTTCGGGGGAGGTGGCTACACCTTC. The chain uses TRBV7-2 and TRBJ1-2, with D perhaps matching TRBD1 (5 bases). The CDR3 spans 13 residues. V lost 5 bases to trimming and J lost 7 bases, with 14 bases between them. Germline lookup yields CDR1 SGHTA and CDR2 FQGNSA.

The chain links TRBV28 to TRBJ2-7, with 10 nucleotides matching TRBD1. V shed 6 bases and J 2 bases; nucleotides not matched to a gene: 10. The CDR3 has 16 amino acids. Germline assignment: CDR1 MDHEN and CDR2 SYDVKM. CDR3 protein: CASSPRQGARPYEQYV. The CDR3 DNA sequence: TGTGCCAGCAGCCCTAGACAGGGGGCGCGACCCTACGAGCAGTACGTC.

The V and J genes are TRBV27 and TRBJ2-5, with 9 bases aligning to TRBD1. The CDR3 totals 15 residues. CDR1 and CDR2 from the germline V gene are MNHEY and SMNVEV (reference sequence). V gave up 7 bases and J gave up 1 base; unmatched junction bases: 7. CDR3 loop: CASNQHRGPQETQYF. DNA for the CDR3: TGTGCCAGCAACCAACACAGGGGGCCCCAAGAGACCCAGTACTTC.

The gene calls are TRBV18 and TRBJ1-1; D gene uncertain. Germline lookup yields CDR1 KGHSH and CDR2 LQKENI. This CDR3 spans 15 amino acids. V lost 1 base and J lost 1, with 10 bases in between. CDR3 sequence reads: CASSPRRHPNTEAFF. The CDR3, as DNA: TGTGCCAGCTCACCACGCCGACACCCGAACACTGAAGCTTTCTTT.